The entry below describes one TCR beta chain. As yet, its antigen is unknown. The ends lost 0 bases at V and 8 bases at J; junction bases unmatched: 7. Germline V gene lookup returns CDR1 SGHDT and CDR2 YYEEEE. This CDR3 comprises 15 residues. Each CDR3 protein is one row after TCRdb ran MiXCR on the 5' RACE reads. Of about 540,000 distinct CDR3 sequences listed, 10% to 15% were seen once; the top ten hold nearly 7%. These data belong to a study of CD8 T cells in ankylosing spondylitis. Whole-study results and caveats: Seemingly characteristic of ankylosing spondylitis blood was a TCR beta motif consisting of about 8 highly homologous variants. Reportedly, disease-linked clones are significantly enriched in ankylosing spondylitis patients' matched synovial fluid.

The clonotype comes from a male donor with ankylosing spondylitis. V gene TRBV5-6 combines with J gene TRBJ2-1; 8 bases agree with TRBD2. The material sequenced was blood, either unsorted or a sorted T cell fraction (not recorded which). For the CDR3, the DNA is TGTGCCAGCAGCTTGGCGGGAGGGCCTGGGGATGAGCAGTTCTTC. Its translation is CASSLAGGPGDEQFF.